This T cell receptor (beta chain) was documented in a study of T cells in Graves' hyperthyroidism and ophthalmopathy. About the research overall: The blood sample was taken at first diagnosis, before treatment began.

Initially, at the first diagnosis of hyperthyroidism and before any ophthalmopathy symptoms, blood was sampled. Cells are PBMCs isolated from 10 ml of fresh blood. With 8 bases removed from V and 0 bases from J, the gap between germline ends came to 8 bases. This CDR3 has 13 amino acids. Germline V gene sequence: CDR1 MNHEY, CDR2 SVGEGT. This clonotype was seen ten or more times. No antigen is known for it. The TCR beta CDR3 regions underwent amplification using RNA transcripts as the source. The HTBI set primed first-round TCR CDR3 RT-PCR. TCRdb ran MiXCR on the multiplex PCR reads and lists one entry per CDR3 protein. The table records roughly 360,000 distinct CDR3 sequences, approximately 15% of them present only once. Study-wide points: Using 13 V-J features, a model discriminated ophthalmopathy from stable hyperthyroidism.

The chain links TRBV6-2 or TRBV6-3 to TRBJ2-1; D is perhaps TRBD2 (6 bases). Material: blood. The clonotype originates from a man aged 25 to 40 with Graves' hyperthyroidism that later progressed to Graves' ophthalmopathy. The CDR3 coding sequence is TGTGCCAGCCGGGGGAGCTCCTACAATGAGCAGTTCTTC. This sequence encodes CASRGSSYNEQFF.